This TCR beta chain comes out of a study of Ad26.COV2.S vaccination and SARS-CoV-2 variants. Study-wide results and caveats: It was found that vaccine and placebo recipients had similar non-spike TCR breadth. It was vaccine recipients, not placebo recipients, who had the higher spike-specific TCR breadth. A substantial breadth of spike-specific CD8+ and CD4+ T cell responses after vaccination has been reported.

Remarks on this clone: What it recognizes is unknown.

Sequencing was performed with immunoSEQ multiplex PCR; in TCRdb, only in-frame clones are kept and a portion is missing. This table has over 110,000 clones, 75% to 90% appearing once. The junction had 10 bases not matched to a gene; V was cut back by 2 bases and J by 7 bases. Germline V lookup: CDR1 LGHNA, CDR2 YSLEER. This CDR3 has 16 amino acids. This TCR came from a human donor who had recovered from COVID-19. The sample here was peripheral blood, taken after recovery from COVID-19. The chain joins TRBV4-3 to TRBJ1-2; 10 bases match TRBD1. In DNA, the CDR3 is TGCGCCAGCAGCCAACTTCTCTCCGGGACAGGGGTTGGCTACACCTTC. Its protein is CASSQLLSGTGVGYTF.